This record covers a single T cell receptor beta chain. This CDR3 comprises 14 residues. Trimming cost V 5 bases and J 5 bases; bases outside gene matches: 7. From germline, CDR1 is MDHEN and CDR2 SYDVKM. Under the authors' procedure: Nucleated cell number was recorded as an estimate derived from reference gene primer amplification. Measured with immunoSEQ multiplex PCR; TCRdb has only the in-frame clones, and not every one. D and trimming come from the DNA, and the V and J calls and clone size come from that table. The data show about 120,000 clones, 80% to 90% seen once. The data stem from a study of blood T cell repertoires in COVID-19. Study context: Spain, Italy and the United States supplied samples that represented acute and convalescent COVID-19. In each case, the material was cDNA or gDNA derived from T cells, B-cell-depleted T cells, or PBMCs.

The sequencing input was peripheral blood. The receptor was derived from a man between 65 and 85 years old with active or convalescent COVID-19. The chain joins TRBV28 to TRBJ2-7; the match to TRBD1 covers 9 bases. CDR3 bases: TGTGCCAGCAGTCCCGGACAGGGGTTTGACGAGCAGTACTTC. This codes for CASSPGQGFDEQYF. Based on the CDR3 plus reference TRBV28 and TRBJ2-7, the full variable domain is DVKVTQSSRYLVKRTGEKVFLECVQDMDHENMFWYRQDPGLGLRLIYFSYDVKMKEKGDIPEGYSVSREKKERFSLILESASTNQTSMYLCASSPGQGFDEQYFGPGTRLTVT.